This T cell receptor beta chain was sequenced for a study of blood T cell repertoires in COVID-19 (dated by TCRdb to about 2020). As for the study more broadly: Samples from collaborators originated in the United States, Italy and Spain and spanned both the acute and convalescent phases of COVID-19. The prospective study material was composed of cDNA or gDNA derived from T cells, B-cell-depleted T cells, or PBMCs. The dataset comprised deeply sampled blood TCRbeta repertoires from subjects exposed to, actively infected with, or recovered from COVID-19. The repertoires were made available in a free public database intended to serve as a resource for research on the immune response to SARS-CoV-2. Samples were obtained from the ongoing ImmuneRACE study (first 160 participants) and from some 1,200 subjects provided by 6 global collaborators. Nearly every sample came with metadata listing a de-identified subject ID, COVID-19 status, age in years and sex. HLA class I and class II types, where available, came from metadata supplied by the sample provider rather than from assay-based typing.

Each collaborating institution followed its own protocols to collect whole blood in K2EDTA tubes. Collaborator samples were shipped for TCRbeta analysis as frozen whole blood, isolated PBMCs, or DNA extracted from either sample type. CDR1 and CDR2 are drawn from the germline V gene (reference sequence): MNHEY, SMNVEV. Its CDR3 holds 13 amino acids, cysteine through phenylalanine. Only the CDR3 part of the read is kept: 39 bases, read in frame from the first base. A distance of 11 bases separates the germline ends of V and J, which lose 5 bases and 3 bases respectively. Comments on this clone: Its antigen target is currently unknown. Per-base quality was not reported, and no clone a single base away is much larger than it.

Overall study outcomes, separate from this receptor: The quantity of clinical and demographic metadata differed by source and by participant and was supplied without curation.

TCRbeta CDR3 regions were amplified from genomic DNA by means of the immunoSEQ Assay, a bias-controlled multiplex PCR. Processing in the source paper ran as follows. The number of nucleated cells in each sample was estimated from the amplification of reference gene primers within the assay. To quantify the absolute abundance of each unique TCRbeta CDR3 rearrangement, sequence reads were collapsed and filtered. For each sample, productive Simpson clonality was calculated as the square root of Simpson's diversity index over productive rearrangements. The table was pulled from immuneACCESS by TCRdb, which kept in-frame rearrangements only. Such tables lose some clones; where checked, under half of the loss comes from unresolved V genes, and the rest has no known cause. That table gives V, J and clone size, and the DNA gave D and trimming. Within this sample are some 46,000 clones, with roughly 73% of them counted one time only. The ten largest account for about 60% of the sample.

The sequence joins TRBV27 to TRBJ2-7; too little of a D gene remains to name it. Specimen: peripheral blood. This receptor was obtained from a man older than 75 with acute or convalescent COVID-19. The CDR3 here reads CASSTAYVYEQYF. The DNA is TGTGCCAGCAGTACAGCTTATGTCTACGAGCAGTACTTC.